The T cell receptor beta chain described here comes from a study of blood T cells in healthy people across ages. This clonotype was detected a few times. What it recognizes is unknown. Drawn from each donor were roughly 10 milliliters of peripheral blood. Study-level findings and limits: Changes seen in expanded clonotypes were possibly confounded by donor CMV status left unknown.

Per the germline V gene, CDR1 is MNHEY and CDR2 is SVGEGT. The CDR3 consists of 12 residues. The V gene end was trimmed by 10 bases and the J gene end by 2 bases; junction bases not matched to a gene: 1. Primed by a sample-barcoded 5' primer and a J-beta primer mix, a second PCR proceeded for about 7 to 12 cycles. Each cDNA molecule received a tag from a template-switch adaptor that had 12 random nucleotides. TCRdb re-analysed the 5' RACE reads in MiXCR, keeping a single row per CDR3 protein. The table has around 900,000 distinct CDR3 sequences, 45% to 60% seen once. This receptor was identified in a woman in her fifties or sixties in good health. The chain has TRBV6-2 or TRBV6-3 and TRBJ2-5, with TRBD2 identical over 10 bases. Sequenced material: blood. The CDR3 DNA reads TGTGCCACTAGCGGGAGACAAGAGACCCAGTACTTC. Residues: CATSGRQETQYF.